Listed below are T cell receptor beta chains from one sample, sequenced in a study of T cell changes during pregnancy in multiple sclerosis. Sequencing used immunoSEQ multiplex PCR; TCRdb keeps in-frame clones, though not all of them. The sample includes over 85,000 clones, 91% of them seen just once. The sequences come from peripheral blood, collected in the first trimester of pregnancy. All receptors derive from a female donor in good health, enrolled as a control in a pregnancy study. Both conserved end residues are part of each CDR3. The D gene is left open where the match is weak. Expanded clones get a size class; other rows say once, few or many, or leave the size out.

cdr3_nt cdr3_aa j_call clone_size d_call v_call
TGTGCCACCGAGAGGGGAGGCACAGGGGCCTACGAGCAGTACTTC CATERGGTGAYEQYF TRBJ2-7 . . TRBV6-1
TGTGCCAGCAGCTTAGTACAGGGGGTGAGCGCTGAAGCTTTCTTT CASSLVQGVSAEAFF TRBJ1-1 . TRBD1 TRBV7-9
TGTGCCAGCAGTAACACGATCGGAGTCACAGATACGCAGTATTTT CASSNTIGVTDTQYF TRBJ2-3 . . TRBV6-5
TGTGCCAGCAGCTTAGGCAGGGACGAGCAGTACTTC CASSLGRDEQYF TRBJ2-7 . . TRBV7-9
TGTGCCACCAGCAGAGGGTGGACAGCTAAATATGGCTACACCTTC CATSRGWTAKYGYTF TRBJ1-2 . . TRBV15
TGCGCCAGCAGCTGGACAGGGGACACCGCGAACACCGGGGAGCTGTTTTTT CASSWTGDTANTGELFF TRBJ2-2 once TRBD1 TRBV5-1
TGTGCCAGCAGTGACCGGGACAGGCTAGATGGCTACACCTTC CASSDRDRLDGYTF TRBJ1-2 few TRBD1 TRBV2
TGCAGCGTGCGACAGGGGACGGGTGGAAACACCATATATTTT CSVRQGTGGNTIYF TRBJ1-3 once TRBD1 TRBV29-1
TGTGCCAGCAGTTTAGCAGGGGCGGTTGAAAAACTGTTTTTT CASSLAGAVEKLFF TRBJ1-4 . . TRBV28
TGTGCCAGCAGTCTCTCGGGGACAGTTACTCAGCCCCAGCATTTT CASSLSGTVTQPQHF TRBJ1-5 once TRBD1 TRBV27
TGTGCCAGCAGCGTAGCTCACCCGGACAGGGTTGCCACCGGGGAGCTGTTTTTT CASSVAHPDRVATGELFF TRBJ2-2 . TRBD1 TRBV9
TGTGCCACCAGCAGAGATCCGGGGTCGGCCTCTGGAAACACCATATATTTT CATSRDPGSASGNTIYF TRBJ1-3 . . TRBV15
TGTGCCAGCAGCTCTCGACAGGATCGCACCGGGGAGCTGTTTTTT CASSSRQDRTGELFF TRBJ2-2 . . TRBV7-2
TGTGCCAGCAGCCTCTTTGGGACAGGGATCGAGCAGTACTTC CASSLFGTGIEQYF TRBJ2-7 . TRBD1 TRBV9
TGTGCCAGCAGCCTGAGGTCCACAGGGAATTCACCCCTCCACTTT CASSLRSTGNSPLHF TRBJ1-6 . . TRBV5-6
TGTGCCGGGGGGACAGGGCAAGATACGCAGTATTTT CAGGTGQDTQYF TRBJ2-3 . TRBD1 TRBV2
TGTGCCAGCAGTGAACCCGCCCTAGCGCGCACAGATACGCAGTATTTT CASSEPALARTDTQYF TRBJ2-3 . . TRBV2
TGTGCCAGCAGTCAGGACAGGGTTCGAGAAAAACTGTTTTTT CASSQDRVREKLFF TRBJ1-4 . TRBD1 TRBV6-5
TGCGCCAGCAGCCAAGATAGGCGGGGGGGCCTGGAGACCCAGTACTTC CASSQDRRGGLETQYF TRBJ2-5 . TRBD2 TRBV4-1
TGCGCCAGCAGCCCAACAGACGGGAGGGTCACTGAAGCTTTCTTT CASSPTDGRVTEAFF TRBJ1-1 . . TRBV4-1
TGTGCCTGGAGACTGGAGGGCTCGGCTGGCTACACCTTC CAWRLEGSAGYTF TRBJ1-2 . . TRBV30
TGTGCCAGCAGGTCCACAGGAGCGGATACGCAGTATTTT CASRSTGADTQYF TRBJ2-3 . . TRBV6-5
TGTGCCAGCAGCTTAGAAGCTGCGTCGAAGGGGGGGGAGCTGTTTTTT CASSLEAASKGGELFF TRBJ2-2 . . TRBV7-2
TGTGCCAGCAGTGCGACAGTTAGCAATCAGCCCCAGCATTTT CASSATVSNQPQHF TRBJ1-5 . . TRBV6-5
TGTGCCAGTAGTATAGGACAGGGCCCCTATGGCTACACCTTC CASSIGQGPYGYTF TRBJ1-2 . TRBD1 TRBV19
TGCGCCAGCAGCCACGCTAGGGGGACTGAAGCTTTCTTT CASSHARGTEAFF TRBJ1-1 . . TRBV4-3
TGTGCCAGCAGCCCATCCTTACAGGGGCAAGAGACCCAGTACTTC CASSPSLQGQETQYF TRBJ2-5 . TRBD1 TRBV7-9
TGTGCCTGGGGCAGTCCTTGGACAGAAACCTACGAGCAGTACTTC CAWGSPWTETYEQYF TRBJ2-7 . . TRBV30
TGTGCCAGCCAGCGGGGCTCAACTAATGAAAAACTGTTTTTT CASQRGSTNEKLFF TRBJ1-4 . . TRBV5-6
TGTGCCAGCAGCTTAGACTTGACAGGGACTAATGAGCAGTTCTTC CASSLDLTGTNEQFF TRBJ2-1 . . TRBV11-3
TGTGCCAGCAGCTTAAGTGGGACAGGGGCTACAGATACGCAGTATTTT CASSLSGTGATDTQYF TRBJ2-3 . TRBD1 TRBV7-2
TGTGCTAGTGGTTTGATGGGACAGGGGCCCTCCTACAATGAGCAGTTCTTC CASGLMGQGPSYNEQFF TRBJ2-1 . TRBD1 TRBV12-5
TGTGCCAGCAGTGCGGGACTAGCGGCGCCGGGGGCCCAGTACTTC CASSAGLAAPGAQYF TRBJ2-5 . TRBD2 TRBV25-1
TGCGCCAGCAGCCTCCAATTAATCCGGGACAGGGGTACAGATACGCAGTATTTT CASSLQLIRDRGTDTQYF TRBJ2-3 . TRBD1 TRBV4-1
TGTGCCAGCGGGGCACTTTCTGGAAACACCATATATTTT CASGALSGNTIYF TRBJ1-3 . . TRBV6-1
TGTGCCAGCAGTGACCCCCCTAGGGCAGGGTACACTGAAGCTTTCTTT CASSDPPRAGYTEAFF TRBJ1-1 once . TRBV2
TGCGCCAGCAGCCAAGAACGGGGGACAGGTGGAACAAATGAAAAACTGTTTTTT CASSQERGTGGTNEKLFF TRBJ1-4 . TRBD1 TRBV4-1
TGCGCCAGCAGCTTAAGGACAGGGGGCACTGAAGCTTTCTTT CASSLRTGGTEAFF TRBJ1-1 . TRBD1 TRBV5-1
TGTGCCAGCAGTCCCAGGGGTTGGGGGAACACTGAAGCTTTCTTT CASSPRGWGNTEAFF TRBJ1-1 . . TRBV6-6
TGTGCCAGCACCGGGACAAAAGAGACCCAGTACTTC CASTGTKETQYF TRBJ2-5 . . TRBV2
TGCGCCAGCAGCCAAGGACAGACCTTAGGCAATCAGCCCCAGCATTTT CASSQGQTLGNQPQHF TRBJ1-5 once . TRBV4-3
TGTGCCATCAGCCCCGGGGGATCGGGGGGTTCTAGTACCGGGGAGCTGTTTTTT CAISPGGSGGSSTGELFF TRBJ2-2 . TRBD2 TRBV10-3
TGTGCCAGCAGCTTCTCCAGCTCCTACGAGCAGTACTTC CASSFSSSYEQYF TRBJ2-7 . . TRBV5-8
TGTGCCAGCAACCCGGACAGGGGCATTATCACTGAAGCTTTCTTT CASNPDRGIITEAFF TRBJ1-1 . TRBD1 TRBV11-1
TGTGCCAGCAGCTTACTGGGCGGGGGGGAGCCCCAGCATTTT CASSLLGGGEPQHF TRBJ1-5 . . TRBV7-6